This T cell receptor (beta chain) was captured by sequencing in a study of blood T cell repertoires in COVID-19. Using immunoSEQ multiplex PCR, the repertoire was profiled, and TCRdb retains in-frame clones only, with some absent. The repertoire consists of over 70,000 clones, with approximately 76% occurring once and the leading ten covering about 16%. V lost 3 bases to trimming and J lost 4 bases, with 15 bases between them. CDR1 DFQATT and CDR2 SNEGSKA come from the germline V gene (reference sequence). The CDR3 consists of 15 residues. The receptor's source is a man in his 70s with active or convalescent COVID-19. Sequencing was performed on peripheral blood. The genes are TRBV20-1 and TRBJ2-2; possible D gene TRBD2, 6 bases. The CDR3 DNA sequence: TGCAGTGCTAGTGGCTCGGGGGATGGCACCGGGGAGCTGTTTTTT. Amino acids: CSASGSGDGTGELFF.